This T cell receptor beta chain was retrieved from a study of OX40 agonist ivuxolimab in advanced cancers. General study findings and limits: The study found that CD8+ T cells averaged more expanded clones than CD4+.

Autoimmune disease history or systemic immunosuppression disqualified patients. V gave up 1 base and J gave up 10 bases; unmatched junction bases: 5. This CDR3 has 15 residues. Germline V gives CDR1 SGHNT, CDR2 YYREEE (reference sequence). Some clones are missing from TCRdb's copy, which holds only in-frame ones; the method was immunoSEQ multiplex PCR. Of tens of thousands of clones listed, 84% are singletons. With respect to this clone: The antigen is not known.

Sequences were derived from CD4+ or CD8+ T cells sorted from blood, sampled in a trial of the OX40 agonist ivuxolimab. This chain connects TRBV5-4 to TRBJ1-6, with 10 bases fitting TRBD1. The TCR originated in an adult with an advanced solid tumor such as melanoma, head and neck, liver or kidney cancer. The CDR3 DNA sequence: TGTGCCAGCAGCTTGTCGACAGGGGGCTGGTCACCCCTCCACTTT. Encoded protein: CASSLSTGGWSPLHF.